A selection of T cell receptor beta chains follows, all from one sample in a study of T-cell memory formation after mild COVID-19. TCRdb reprocessed the 5' RACE reads via MiXCR and lists one record per CDR3 protein. Of fewer than 250,000 distinct CDR3 sequences in the sample, over 9.5% were seen once. Sequenced: PBMCs or a T cell subset sorted from them (not recorded which). The receptor source for this set is a man between 18 and 29 years old who had mild COVID-19 (a few samples of this study predate the infection). Cell type and time point are not known. CDR3s include the opening cysteine and the closing phenylalanine or tryptophan. A D gene is named only where the DNA matches it firmly. Rows may omit the clone size; those that give it use once, few, many or a size class.

15	TRBV7-2	TRBD2	TRBJ2-7	-	TGTGCCAGCAGCTTAGATATAGCGGGGGGAAGGGAGCAGTACTTC	CASSLDIAGGREQYF
12	TRBV30	-	TRBJ1-4	few	TGTGCCTGGAGTGTTCAGGGGGAAAAACTGTTTTTT	CAWSVQGEKLFF
14	TRBV5-1	-	TRBJ1-2	-	TGCGCCAGCAGCTTGTTTATAAGGGCGAATGGCTACACCTTC	CASSLFIRANGYTF
15	TRBV7-2	TRBD2	TRBJ2-7	-	TGTGCCAGCAAAAACAGTGGTGGGACTAGCTACGAGCAGTACTTC	CASKNSGGTSYEQYF
15	TRBV7-2	TRBD2	TRBJ2-1	-	TGTGCCAGCAGCCGGGAGCCGGGGGGACTCAGTGAGCAGTTCTTC	CASSREPGGLSEQFF
15	TRBV5-1	TRBD2	TRBJ2-3	many	TGCGCCAGCAGCTTGCTAGCGGGGATTTCAGATACGCAGTATTTT	CASSLLAGISDTQYF
16	TRBV10-3	-	TRBJ1-2	-	TGTGCCATCAGTGAGTCGCGGCAGGCCCAACGGGGTGGCTACACCTTC	CAISESRQAQRGGYTF
14	TRBV5-1	TRBD1	TRBJ1-1	-	TGCGCCAGCAGCGTATTGACAGGGGACACTGAAGCTTTCTTT	CASSVLTGDTEAFF
15	TRBV9	-	TRBJ2-3	few	TGTGCCAGCAGCGTAGAAAGCGGGCGCACAGATACGCAGTATTTT	CASSVESGRTDTQYF
15	TRBV5-4	-	TRBJ2-3	many	TGTGCCAGCAGCCTCGGGGGAGTAAGGACAGATACGCAGTATTTT	CASSLGGVRTDTQYF
14	TRBV7-9	-	TRBJ2-7	many	TGTGCCAGCAGCCTACTTCCTGACAGCTTCGAGCAGTACTTC	CASSLLPDSFEQYF
17	TRBV5-6	-	TRBJ2-6	-	TGTGCCAGCAGCTTGCTGTGGGGGGAATCTGGGGCCAACGTCCTGACTTTC	CASSLLWGESGANVLTF
13	TRBV7-3	-	TRBJ2-2	-	TGTGCCAGCAGTCCCAAAAGTACCGGGGAGCTGTTTTTT	CASSPKSTGELFF
16	TRBV3-1	-	TRBJ2-7	-	TGTGCCAGCAGCCAAGCATCCGGGCCTTGGGGCTACGAGCAGTACTTC	CASSQASGPWGYEQYF
17	TRBV7-2	TRBD1	TRBJ1-5	few	TGTGCCAGCAGCTTAATGGGGACAGGGATAAGCAATCAGCCCCAGCATTTT	CASSLMGTGISNQPQHF
15	TRBV20-1	TRBD2	TRBJ2-5	few	TGCAGTGTAAGGACGGCGGGGTATAGCGGGGAGACCCAGTACTTC	CSVRTAGYSGETQYF
14	TRBV6-2/TRBV6-3	-	TRBJ1-5	-	TGTGCCAGCAGTTACCTCTATAGCAATCAGCCCCAGCATTTT	CASSYLYSNQPQHF
16	TRBV5-1	TRBD1	TRBJ2-3	-	TGCGCCAGCAGCTTGGGGGACAGGGTGGTTTCAGATACGCAGTATTTT	CASSLGDRVVSDTQYF
19	TRBV3-1	TRBD2	TRBJ2-7	-	TGTGCCAGCAGCCACCGGGCTCGCGGACTAGCGGGGTACTCCTACGAGCAGTACTTC	CASSHRARGLAGYSYEQYF
14	TRBV5-1	-	TRBJ2-7	many	TGCGCCAGCAGCCCCAGGGGGGGCTCCTACGAGCAGTACTTC	CASSPRGGSYEQYF
14	TRBV24-1	-	TRBJ1-2	-	TGTGCCACCAGTGGAAGTGGGCAGGGAGATGGCTACACCTTC	CATSGSGQGDGYTF
14	TRBV4-3	-	TRBJ1-3	-	TGCGCCAGCAGCCTCCTCGTTCAAGGAAACACCATATATTTT	CASSLLVQGNTIYF
15	TRBV5-6	TRBD1	TRBJ1-1	few	TGTGCCAGCAGCCCCGGGGACAGGAGGCGGACTGAAGCTTTCTTT	CASSPGDRRRTEAFF